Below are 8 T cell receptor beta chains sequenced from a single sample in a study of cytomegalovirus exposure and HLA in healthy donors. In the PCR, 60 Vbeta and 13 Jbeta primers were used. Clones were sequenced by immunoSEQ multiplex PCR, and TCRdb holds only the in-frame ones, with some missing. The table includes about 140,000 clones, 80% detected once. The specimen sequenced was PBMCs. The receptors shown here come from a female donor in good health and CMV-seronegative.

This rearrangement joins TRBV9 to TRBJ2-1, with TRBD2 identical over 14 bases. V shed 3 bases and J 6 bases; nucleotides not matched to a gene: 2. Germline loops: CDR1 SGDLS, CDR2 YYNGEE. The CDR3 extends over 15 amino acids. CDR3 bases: TGTGCCAGCAGCGCCGGGACTAGCGGGAGCAATGAGCAGTTCTTC. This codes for CASSAGTSGSNEQFF.

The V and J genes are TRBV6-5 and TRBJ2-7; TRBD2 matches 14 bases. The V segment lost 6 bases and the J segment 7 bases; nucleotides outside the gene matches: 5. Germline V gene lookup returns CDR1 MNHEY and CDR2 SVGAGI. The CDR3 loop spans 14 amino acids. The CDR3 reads CASSTGTSGGEQYF. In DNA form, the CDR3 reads TGTGCCAGCAGCACCGGGACTAGCGGGGGAGAGCAGTACTTC.

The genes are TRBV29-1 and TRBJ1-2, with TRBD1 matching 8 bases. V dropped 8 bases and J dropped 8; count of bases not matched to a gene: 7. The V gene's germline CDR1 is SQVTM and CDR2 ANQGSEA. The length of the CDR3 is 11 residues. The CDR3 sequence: CSSWTGLGYTF. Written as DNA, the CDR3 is TGCAGCTCCTGGACAGGGTTGGGCTACACCTTC.

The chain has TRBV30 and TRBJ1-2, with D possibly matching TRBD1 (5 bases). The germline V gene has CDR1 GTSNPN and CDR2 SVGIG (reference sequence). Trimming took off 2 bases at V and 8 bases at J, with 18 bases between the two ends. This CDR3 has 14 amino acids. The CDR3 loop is CAWSPTGLAIGYTF. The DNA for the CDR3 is TGTGCCTGGAGTCCGACGGGACTAGCAATCGGCTACACCTTC.

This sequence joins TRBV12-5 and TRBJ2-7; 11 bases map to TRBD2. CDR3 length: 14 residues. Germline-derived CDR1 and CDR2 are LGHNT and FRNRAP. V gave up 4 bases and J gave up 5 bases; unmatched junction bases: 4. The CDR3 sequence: CASGSTSGSDEQYF. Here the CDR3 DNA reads TGTGCTAGTGGTTCTACTAGCGGGAGCGACGAGCAGTACTTC.

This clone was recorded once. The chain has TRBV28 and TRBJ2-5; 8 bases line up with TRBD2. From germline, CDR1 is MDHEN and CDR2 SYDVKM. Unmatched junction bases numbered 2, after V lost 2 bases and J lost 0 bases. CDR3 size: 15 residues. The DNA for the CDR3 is TGTGCCAGCAGTTTACCTAGCGGGTACCAAGAGACCCAGTACTTC. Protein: CASSLPSGYQETQYF.

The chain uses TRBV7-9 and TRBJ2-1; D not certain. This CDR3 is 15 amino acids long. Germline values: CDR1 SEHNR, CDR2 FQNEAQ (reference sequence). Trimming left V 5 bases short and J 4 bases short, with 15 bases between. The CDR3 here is CASSLFGREYNEQFF. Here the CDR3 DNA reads TGTGCCAGCAGCCTCTTTGGGCGAGAATACAATGAGCAGTTCTTC.

This chain's CDR3 is CASSSIPTGYSNQPQHF. The CDR3 coding sequence is TGTGCCAGCAGCTCCATCCCGACAGGCTATAGCAATCAGCCCCAGCATTTT. This chain links TRBV7-2 with TRBJ1-5, with a tentative D call TRBD1 (6 bases). V lost 4 bases to trimming and J lost 0 bases, with 16 bases between them. Germline lookup yields CDR1 SGHTA and CDR2 FQGNSA. The CDR3 loop spans 17 amino acids.